The source of this TCR beta chain is a study of T-cell reconstitution after alpha-beta-depleted transplantation in children. The germline V and J ends were trimmed by 2 bases and 8 bases, with 19 bases remaining between them. Germline CDR1 reads LNHDA; CDR2 reads SQIVND (reference sequence). The CDR3 length is 16 residues. The TCRbeta library incorporated unique molecular identifiers. MiXCR, applied by TCRdb to the PCR reads, yields one record per CDR3 protein. The table has about 400,000 distinct CDR3 sequences, approximately 20% seen once. The sequence was obtained from a human donor who donated a stem cell graft to a child with acute myeloid leukemia. The sequencing here drew on PBMCs from the stem cell graft donor, taken from the stem cell graft. This sequence joins TRBV19 and TRBJ2-1, with a weak D call TRBD2 (5 bases). CDR3 nucleotides: TGTGCCAGTAGTATAAACGGGGTATCGAGGAAGTATGAGCAGTTCTTC. Residues: CASSINGVSRKYEQFF.